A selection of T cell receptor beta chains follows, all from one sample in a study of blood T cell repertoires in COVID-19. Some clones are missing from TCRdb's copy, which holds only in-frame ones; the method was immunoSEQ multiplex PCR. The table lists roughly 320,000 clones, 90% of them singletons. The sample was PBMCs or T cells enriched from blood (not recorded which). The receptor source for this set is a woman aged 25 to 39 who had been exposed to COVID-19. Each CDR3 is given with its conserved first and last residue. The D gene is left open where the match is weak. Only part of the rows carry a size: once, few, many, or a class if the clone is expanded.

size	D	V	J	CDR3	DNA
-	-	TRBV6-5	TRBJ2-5	CASSYSTGRETQYF	TGTGCCAGCAGTTACTCGACAGGCAGGGAGACCCAGTACTTC
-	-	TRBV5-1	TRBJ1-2	CASSWGETPNYGYTF	TGCGCCAGCAGCTGGGGGGAAACTCCTAACTATGGCTACACCTTC
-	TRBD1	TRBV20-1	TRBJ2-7	CSASTGTGPYEQYF	TGCAGTGCTAGTACGGGGACAGGGCCCTACGAGCAGTACTTC
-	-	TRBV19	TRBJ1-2	CASSIGTATDGYTF	TGTGCCAGTAGTATAGGGACAGCTACGGATGGCTACACCTTC
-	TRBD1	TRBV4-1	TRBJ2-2	CASSHYTGGANTGELFF	TGCGCCAGCAGCCACTATACAGGGGGCGCGAACACCGGGGAGCTGTTTTTT
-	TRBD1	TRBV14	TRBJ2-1	CASSPRDRSSHEQFF	TGTGCCAGCAGCCCCCGGGACAGGTCATCCCATGAGCAGTTCTTC
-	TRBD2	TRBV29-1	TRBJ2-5	CSVYGLARETQYF	TGCAGCGTCTACGGACTAGCTCGGGAGACCCAGTACTTC
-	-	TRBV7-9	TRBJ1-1	CASSLHIGGNTEAFF	TGTGCCAGCAGCTTACATATAGGGGGGAACACTGAAGCTTTCTTT
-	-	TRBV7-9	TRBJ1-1	CASSYLEGGNTEAFF	TGTGCCAGCAGCTATCTAGAAGGAGGGAACACTGAAGCTTTCTTT
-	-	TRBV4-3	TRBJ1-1	CASSPEAGNAEAFF	TGCGCCAGCAGCCCGGAGGCGGGGAACGCTGAAGCTTTCTTT
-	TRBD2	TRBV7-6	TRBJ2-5	CASSRTGLAGGPETQYF	TGTGCCAGCAGCCGGACCGGGCTGGCGGGGGGCCCCGAGACCCAGTACTTC
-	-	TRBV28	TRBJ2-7	CASSLQRYEQYF	TGTGCCAGCAGTTTACAGAGGTACGAGCAGTACTTC
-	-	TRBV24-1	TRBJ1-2	CATSDFNRDWGYTF	TGTGCCACCAGTGATTTTAACAGGGATTGGGGCTACACCTTC
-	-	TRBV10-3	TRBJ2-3	CAISEDRDSYTQYF	TGTGCCATCAGTGAGGACAGGGACTCCTATACGCAGTATTTT
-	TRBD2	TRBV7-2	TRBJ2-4	CASSSRTSGVGNIQYF	TGTGCCAGCAGCTCGAGGACTAGCGGGGTCGGAAACATTCAGTACTTC
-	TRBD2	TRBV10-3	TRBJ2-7	CAISTGPRGGYEQYF	TGTGCCATCAGTACAGGCCCACGGGGGGGTTACGAGCAGTACTTC
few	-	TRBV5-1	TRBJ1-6	CASRLGHGDNSPLHF	TGCGCCAGTAGGCTTGGTCACGGGGATAATTCACCCCTCCACTTT
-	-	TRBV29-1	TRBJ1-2	CSVGGLTYGYTF	TGCAGCGTGGGAGGCCTCACCTATGGCTACACCTTC
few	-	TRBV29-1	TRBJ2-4	CSVQTVAKNIQYF	TGCAGCGTCCAGACAGTAGCCAAAAACATTCAGTACTTC
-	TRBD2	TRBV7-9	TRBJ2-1	CASSFSGGYNEQFF	TGTGCCAGCAGCTTTAGCGGGGGATACAATGAGCAGTTCTTC
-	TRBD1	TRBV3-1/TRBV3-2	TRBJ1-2	CASSQGTGGGYTF	TGTGCCAGCAGCCAAGGGACAGGGGGAGGCTACACCTTC
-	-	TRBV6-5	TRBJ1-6	CASSSGRLATGLHF	TGTGCCAGCAGTAGTGGCCGATTGGCTACGGGCCTCCACTTT
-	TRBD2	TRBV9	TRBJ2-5	CASSVGGGTQETQYF	TGTGCCAGCAGCGTGGGCGGGGGGACCCAAGAGACCCAGTACTTC
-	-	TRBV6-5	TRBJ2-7	CASRKLYEQYF	TGTGCCAGCAGGAAACTCTACGAGCAGTACTTC
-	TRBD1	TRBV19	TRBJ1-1	CASSILVRTGTRAEAFF	TGTGCCAGTAGTATCTTAGTCCGGACAGGCACTCGGGCTGAAGCTTTCTTT
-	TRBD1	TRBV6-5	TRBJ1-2	CASSPGQLIYGYTF	TGTGCCAGCAGCCCGGGACAGCTCATATATGGCTACACCTTC
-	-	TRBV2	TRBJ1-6	CASSEAKGLRSPLHF	TGTGCCAGCAGTGAAGCGAAGGGGTTAAGGTCACCCCTCCACTTT
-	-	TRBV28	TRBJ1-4	CASSRLRANEKLFF	TGTGCCAGCAGTCGGCTCAGGGCCAATGAAAAACTGTTTTTT
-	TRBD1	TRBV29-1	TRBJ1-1	CSVAGGWGMNTEAFF	TGCAGCGTTGCAGGGGGCTGGGGAATGAACACTGAAGCTTTCTTT
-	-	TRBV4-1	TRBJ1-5	CASSQVFGRGSNQPQHF	TGCGCCAGCAGCCAAGTATTTGGAAGAGGAAGCAATCAGCCCCAGCATTTT
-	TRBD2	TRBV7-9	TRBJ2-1	CASSLTSGGVYNEQFF	TGTGCCAGCAGCTTAACTAGCGGGGGGGTCTACAATGAGCAGTTCTTC
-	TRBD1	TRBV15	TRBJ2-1	CATSRGPGTAIYNEQFF	TGTGCCACCAGCAGGGGACCCGGGACAGCGATCTACAATGAGCAGTTCTTC
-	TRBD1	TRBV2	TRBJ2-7	CASRLVKGAHEQYF	TGTGCCAGCAGGTTGGTAAAGGGGGCCCACGAGCAGTACTTC
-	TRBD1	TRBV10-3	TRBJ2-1	CAISGTGPPGNEQFF	TGTGCCATCAGCGGGACAGGGCCCCCCGGCAATGAGCAGTTCTTC
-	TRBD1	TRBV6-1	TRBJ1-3	CASSETGVVNTIYF	TGTGCCAGCAGTGAAACAGGGGTCGTAAACACCATATATTTT
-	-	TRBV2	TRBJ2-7	CASRTYEQYF	TGTGCCTCTCGTACCTACGAGCAGTACTTC
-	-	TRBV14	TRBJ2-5	CASSQVPGGTQYF	TGTGCCAGCAGCCAAGTCCCCGGGGGGACCCAGTACTTC
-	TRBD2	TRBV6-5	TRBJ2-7	CASNLLAGATYEQYF	TGTGCCAGCAATCTTCTAGCGGGGGCGACCTACGAGCAGTACTTC
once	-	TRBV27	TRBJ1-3	CASSLGAGSGNTIYF	TGTGCCAGCAGTTTGGGGGCAGGCTCTGGAAACACCATATATTTT
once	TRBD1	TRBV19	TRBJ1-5	CASSRLGTGNQPQHF	TGTGCCAGTAGTCGGCTCGGGACAGGGAATCAGCCCCAGCATTTT
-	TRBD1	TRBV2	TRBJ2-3	CASSPTTGEDTQYF	TGTGCCAGCAGTCCTACGACAGGGGAAGATACGCAGTATTTT
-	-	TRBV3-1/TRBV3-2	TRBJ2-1	CASSQDRPGLPAYNEQFF	TGTGCCAGCAGCCAAGATAGGCCAGGACTCCCGGCCTACAATGAGCAGTTCTTC
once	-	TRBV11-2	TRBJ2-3	CASSLQGAGYNTQYF	TGTGCCAGCAGCTTACAGGGCGCCGGGTATAATACGCAGTATTTT
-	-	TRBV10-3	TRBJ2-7	CAIKSGPHSYEQYF	TGTGCCATCAAATCTGGGCCCCACTCCTACGAGCAGTACTTC
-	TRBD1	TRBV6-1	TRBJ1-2	CASSELTGNYGYTF	TGTGCCAGCAGTGAACTGACAGGGAACTATGGCTACACCTTC
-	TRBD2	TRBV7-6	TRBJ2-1	CASSLASGGLYNEQFF	TGTGCCAGCAGCTTGGCTAGCGGGGGACTCTACAATGAGCAGTTCTTC